This passage covers 17 T cell receptor beta chains from one sample sequenced in a study of glioma-infiltrating T cells. Amplification of TCR alpha and beta CDR3 regions from RNA used iRepertoire nested multiplex PCR. TCRdb re-analysed the multiplex PCR reads in MiXCR, keeping a single row per CDR3 protein. The sample yields around 170,000 distinct CDR3 sequences, under 55% seen once. The sample comprised glioma tissue, nonneoplastic brain tissue, or PBMCs (not recorded which). These receptors were taken from a human donor with low-grade glioma or glioblastoma, undergoing nonglioma brain surgery, or in good health (not recorded which).

Turning to this clonotype: A much more abundant neighbour one base away suggests this may be a read error. The chain combines TRBV5-1 with TRBJ1-2, with D tentatively TRBD1 (6 bases). From germline, CDR1 is SGHRS and CDR2 YFSETQ. The CDR3 loop spans 18 amino acids. Between the trimmed V and J ends, which lost 4 bases and 2 bases, there was a span of 24 bases. CDR3 coding DNA: TGCGCCAGCAGCCCTGAAGGCGGTCGGGGGCGGATGAACTATGGCTACACCTTC. Translating it yields CASSPEGGRGRMNYGYTF.

V gene TRBV7-2 combines with J gene TRBJ2-7, with D uncertain. CDR3 size: 13 residues. Trimming cost V 3 bases and J 6 bases, with 12 bases left between them. The germline CDR1 and CDR2 sequences are SGHTA and FQGNSA. The CDR3 reads CASSFEAGREQYF. Here the CDR3 DNA reads TGTGCCAGCAGCTTCGAAGCTGGTCGCGAGCAGTACTTC.

This clonotype has ten or more counts. This chain joins TRBV7-2 and TRBJ2-3, with unresolved D. In germline, CDR1 is SGHTA, CDR2 FQGNSA. This CDR3 has 13 amino acids. Trimming pared 5 bases from V and 9 bases from J, leaving 15 bases between. The CDR3 spells CASSTRALETQYF. CDR3 coding DNA: TGTGCCAGCAGCACTCGGGCCCTAGAGACGCAGTATTTT.

This clonotype was counted at least ten times. The chain couples TRBV20-1 to TRBJ2-3, with 8 nucleotides matching TRBD2. The CDR3 totals 18 residues. Per germline, CDR1 DFQATT and CDR2 SNEGSKA (reference sequence). J gave up 4 bases and V 3 bases, and 18 bases lay outside the gene matches. The CDR3 DNA reads as TGCAGTGCTAGGCTCACTTTATGGACTAGCCCACTCCCAGATACGCAGTATTTT. It specifies CSARLTLWTSPLPDTQYF.

This clonotype was counted ten times or more. CDR3 nucleotides: TGCAGTGCTAGAGATCCCGGGACCTCATATTCACCCCTCCACTTT. Its translation: CSARDPGTSYSPLHF. The genes are TRBV20-1 and TRBJ1-6, with D tentatively TRBD1 (5 bases). Trimming pared 0 bases from V and 8 bases from J, leaving 14 bases between. Germline values: CDR1 DFQATT, CDR2 SNEGSKA (reference sequence). The CDR3 has 15 amino acids.

The genes are TRBV27 and TRBJ2-5; 10 bases line up with TRBD1. This CDR3 has 12 amino acids. Germline trimming cut 8 bases from V and 13 bases from J; bases unmatched to any gene: 10. Germline CDR1 and CDR2: MNHEY and SMNVEV (reference sequence). The CDR3, as DNA: TGTGCCAGCGGTGAAGGGACAGGGGCTAGGTACTTC. Its protein is CASGEGTGARYF.

The table lists this clonotype with many counts. The chain uses TRBV27 and TRBJ2-6; D gene uncertain. The V and J ends lost 6 bases and 0 bases respectively, with 6 bases between them. CDR3 size: 14 residues. CDR1 and CDR2 from the germline V gene are MNHEY and SMNVEV (reference sequence). In nucleotides, the CDR3 is TGTGCCAGCAGACAATACTCTGGGGCCAACGTCCTGACTTTC. As protein: CASRQYSGANVLTF.

The chain employs TRBV10-1 and TRBJ1-1; 8 bases match TRBD1. Trimming removed 8 bases from V and 3 bases from J; junction bases left unmatched: 8. There are 14 residues in the CDR3. Germline V lookup: CDR1 WNHNN, CDR2 SYGVQD (reference sequence). CDR3 nucleotides: TGCGCCAGCGGGACAGGTCATGAGCACACTGAAGCTTTCTTT. Residues: CASGTGHEHTEAFF.

In the case of this clonotype: The junction differs from germline at one of its ends, possibly a read error. The CDR3 DNA reads TGTGCCATCAGAGAGTCCCGTCCCCTGGGCAATGAGCAGTTCTTC. Translated: CAIRESRPLGNEQFF. The chain recombines TRBV10-3 with TRBJ2-1; D is unresolved. The CDR3 spans 15 residues. Germline CDR1 ENHRY, CDR2 SYGVKD.

In the case of this clonotype: One end of the junction varies from germline; a read error may be responsible. The chain is built from TRBV6-1 and TRBJ2-5; D possibly corresponds to TRBD2 (6 bases). This CDR3 is 12 amino acids long. Germline assignment: CDR1 MNHNS and CDR2 SASEGT. In DNA form, the CDR3 reads TGTGCCATCAGTGAACCACGGGAGACCCAGTGCTTC. Residues: CAISEPRETQCF.

Points on this clonotype: The CDR3 does not close with the conserved phenylalanine or tryptophan, likely indicating a read error. This sequence joins TRBV28 and TRBJ2-1, with TRBD2 matching 7 bases. The V gene end was trimmed by 3 bases and the J gene end by 6 bases; junction bases not matched to a gene: 8. The germline gives CDR1 MDHEN, CDR2 SYDVKM. This CDR3 is 15 amino acids long. CDR3 DNA: TGTGCCAGCAGTTTGGGACCCCGGGAGGCCAATGAGCAGTTCTCC. It encodes CASSLGPREANEQFS.

This clonotype is judged medium-sized. This chain connects TRBV20-1 to TRBJ2-1, with D possibly matching TRBD2 (6 bases). CDR1 and CDR2 (germline): DFQATT, SNEGSKA (reference sequence). This CDR3 contains 14 residues. The V gene lost 3 bases and the J gene lost 8 bases, with 17 bases spanning the gap. DNA for the CDR3: TGCAGTGCTAGGGATTTTGGAGGGCCGTATGAGCAGTTCTTC. The encoded protein is CSARDFGGPYEQFF.

This clonotype was counted at least ten times. The rearrangement uses TRBV6-1 and TRBJ2-3, with D perhaps assigned TRBD1 or TRBD2 (5 bases each). The CDR3 totals 16 residues. CDR1 is MNHNS and CDR2 is SASEGT in the germline V gene. V lost 7 bases, J lost 1 base, and 18 bases lay in between. CDR3 DNA: TGTGCCAGCACTCTTCACGGGGCCTCACGCACAGATACGCAGTATTTT. Encoded protein: CASTLHGASRTDTQYF.

This clonotype was detected many times. This chain links TRBV24-1 with TRBJ1-5, with D perhaps matching TRBD1 (6 bases). In germline, CDR1 is KGHDR, CDR2 SFDVKD. This CDR3 is built from 15 residues. V lost 3 bases to trimming and J lost 1 base, with 9 bases between them. For the CDR3, the DNA is TGTGCCACCAGTGATCGAGGACAGAGCAATCAGCCCCAGCATTTT. Protein product: CATSDRGQSNQPQHF.

This clonotype turned up a few times. This may stem from a read error, because a much larger clone lies one nucleotide away. The gene calls are TRBV20-1 and TRBJ1-6, with D maybe TRBD1 (5 bases). This CDR3 spans 13 amino acids. The ends were cut back, 3 bases at V and 8 bases at J, with 11 bases in the middle. Germline loops: CDR1 DFQATT, CDR2 SNEGSKA (reference sequence). This chain's CDR3 is CSARRGRDSPLHF. The CDR3 DNA follows: TGCAGTGCTAGGAGGGGAAGAGATTCACCCCTCCACTTT.

Of note for this clonotype: The junction shows a germline mismatch at one end, possibly a read error. This rearrangement joins TRBV5-1 to TRBJ1-1; D unclear. The CDR3 length is 12 residues. Germline assignment: CDR1 SGHRS and CDR2 YFSETQ. CDR3 loop: CAGSVCDTEAFF. In DNA form, the CDR3 reads TGCGCCGGCAGCGTTTGTGACACTGAAGCTTTCTTT.

The chain couples TRBV5-6 to TRBJ2-1; D might be TRBD2 (6 bases). CDR3 length: 16 amino acids. The germline V and J ends were trimmed by 4 bases and 8 bases, with 22 bases remaining between them. Per the germline V gene, CDR1 is SGHDT and CDR2 is YYEEEE. This CDR3 reads CASSRVPGLFPHEQFF. CDR3 coding DNA: TGTGCCAGCAGCCGGGTCCCGGGACTTTTCCCCCATGAGCAGTTCTTC.